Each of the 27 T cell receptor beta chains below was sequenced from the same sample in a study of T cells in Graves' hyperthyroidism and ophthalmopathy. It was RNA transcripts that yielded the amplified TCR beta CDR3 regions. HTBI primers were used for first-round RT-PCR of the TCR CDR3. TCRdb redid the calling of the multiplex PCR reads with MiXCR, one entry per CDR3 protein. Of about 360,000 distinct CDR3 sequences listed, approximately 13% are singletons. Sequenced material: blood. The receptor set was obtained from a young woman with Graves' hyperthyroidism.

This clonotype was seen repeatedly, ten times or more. DNA for the CDR3: TGTGCCAGCGCCCGGACACTGAACACCGGGGAGCTGTTTTTT. The encoded protein is CASARTLNTGELFF. This chain connects TRBV28 to TRBJ2-2; D possibly corresponds to TRBD1 (5 bases). Trimming pared 8 bases from V and 1 base from J, leaving 11 bases between. This CDR3 is built from 14 residues. From germline, CDR1 is MDHEN and CDR2 SYDVKM.

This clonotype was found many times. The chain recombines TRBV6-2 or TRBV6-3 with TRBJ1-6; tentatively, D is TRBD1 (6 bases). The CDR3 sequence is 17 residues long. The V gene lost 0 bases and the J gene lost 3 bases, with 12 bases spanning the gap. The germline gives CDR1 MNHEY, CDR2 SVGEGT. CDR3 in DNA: TGTGCCAGCAGTTACTCGACCCGGGACAACTATAATTCACCCCTCCACTTT. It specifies CASSYSTRDNYNSPLHF.

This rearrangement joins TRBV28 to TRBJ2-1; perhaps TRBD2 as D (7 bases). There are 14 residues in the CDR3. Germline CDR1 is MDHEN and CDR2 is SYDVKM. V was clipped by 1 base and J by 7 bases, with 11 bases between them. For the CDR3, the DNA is TGTGCCAGCAGTTTATTGGGGGGGCAGAATGAGCAGTTCTTC. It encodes CASSLLGGQNEQFF. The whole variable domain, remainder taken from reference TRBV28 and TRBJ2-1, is DVKVTQSSRYLVKRTGEKVFLECVQDMDHENMFWYRQDPGLGLRLIYFSYDVKMKEKGDIPEGYSVSREKKERFSLILESASTNQTSMYLCASSLLGGQNEQFFGPGTRLTVL.

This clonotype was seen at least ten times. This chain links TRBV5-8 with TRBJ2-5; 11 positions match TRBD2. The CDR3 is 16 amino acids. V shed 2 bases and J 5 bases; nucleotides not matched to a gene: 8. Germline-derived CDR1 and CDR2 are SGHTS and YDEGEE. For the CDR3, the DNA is TGTGCCAGCAGCTTTAGCGGGGGGGCCATCTGGGAGACCCAGTACTTC. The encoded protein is CASSFSGGAIWETQYF. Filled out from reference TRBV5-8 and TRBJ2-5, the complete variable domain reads EAGVTQSPTHLIKTRGQQATLRCSPISGHTSVYWYQQALGLGLQFLLWYDEGEERNRGNFPPRFSGRQFPNYSSELNVNALELEDSALYLCASSFSGGAIWETQYFGPGTRLLVL.

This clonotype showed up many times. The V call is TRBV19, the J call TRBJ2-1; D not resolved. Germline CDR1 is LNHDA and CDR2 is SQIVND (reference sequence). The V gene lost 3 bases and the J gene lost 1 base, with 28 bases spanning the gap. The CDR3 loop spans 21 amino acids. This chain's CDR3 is CASSISPALFRGHRSYNEQFF. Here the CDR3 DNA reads TGTGCCAGTAGTATCTCCCCCGCTTTGTTTCGCGGCCATAGATCCTACAATGAGCAGTTCTTC.

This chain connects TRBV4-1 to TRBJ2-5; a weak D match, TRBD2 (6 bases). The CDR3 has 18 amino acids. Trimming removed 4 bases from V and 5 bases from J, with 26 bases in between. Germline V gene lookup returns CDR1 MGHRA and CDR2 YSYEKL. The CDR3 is CASSPTPLPGTSWETQYF. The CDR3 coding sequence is TGCGCCAGCAGCCCCACTCCACTACCCGGGACTTCGTGGGAGACCCAGTACTTC.

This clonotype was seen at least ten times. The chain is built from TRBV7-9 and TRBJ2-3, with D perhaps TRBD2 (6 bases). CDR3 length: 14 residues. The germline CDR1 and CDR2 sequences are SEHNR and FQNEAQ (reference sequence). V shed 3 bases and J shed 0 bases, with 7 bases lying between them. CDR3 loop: CASSFGLSTDTQYF. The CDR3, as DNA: TGTGCCAGCAGCTTTGGACTAAGCACAGATACGCAGTATTTT.

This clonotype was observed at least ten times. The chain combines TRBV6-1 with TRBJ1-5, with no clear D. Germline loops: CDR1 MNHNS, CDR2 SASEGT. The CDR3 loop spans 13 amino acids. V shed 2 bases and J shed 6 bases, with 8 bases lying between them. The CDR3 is CASSETAGQPQHF. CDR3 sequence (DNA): TGTGCCAGCAGTGAAACGGCGGGTCAGCCCCAGCATTTT.

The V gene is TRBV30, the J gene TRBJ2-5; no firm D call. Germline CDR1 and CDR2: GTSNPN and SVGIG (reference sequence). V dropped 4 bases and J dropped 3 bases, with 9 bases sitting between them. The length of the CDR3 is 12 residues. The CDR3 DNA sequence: TGTGCCTGGACCACTTCCAAAGAGACCCAGTACTTC. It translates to CAWTTSKETQYF. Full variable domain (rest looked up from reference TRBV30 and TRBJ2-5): SQTIHQWPATLVQPVGSPLSLECTVEGTSNPNLYWYRQAAGRGLQLLFYSVGIGQISSEVPQNLSASRPQDRQFILSSKKLLLSDSGFYLCAWTTSKETQYFGPGTRLLVL.

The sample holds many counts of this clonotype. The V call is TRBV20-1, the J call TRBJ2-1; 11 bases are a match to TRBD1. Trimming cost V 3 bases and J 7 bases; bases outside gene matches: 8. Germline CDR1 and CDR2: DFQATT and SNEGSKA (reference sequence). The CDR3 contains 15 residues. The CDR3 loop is CSARRGQGAINEQFF. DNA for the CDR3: TGCAGTGCTAGGAGAGGACAGGGGGCTATAAATGAGCAGTTCTTC.

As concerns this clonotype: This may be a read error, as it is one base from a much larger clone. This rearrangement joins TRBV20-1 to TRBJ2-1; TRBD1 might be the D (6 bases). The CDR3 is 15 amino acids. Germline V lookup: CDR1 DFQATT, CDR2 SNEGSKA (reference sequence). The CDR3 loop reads CSTRKSLSRGNEQFF. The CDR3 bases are TGCAGTACTAGGAAGAGTCTTAGCAGGGGAAATGAGCAGTTCTTC.

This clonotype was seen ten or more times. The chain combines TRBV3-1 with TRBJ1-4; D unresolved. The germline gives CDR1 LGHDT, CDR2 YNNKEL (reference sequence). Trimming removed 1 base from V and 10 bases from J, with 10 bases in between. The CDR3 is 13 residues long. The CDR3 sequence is CASSQGRAGKLFF. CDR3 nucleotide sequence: TGTGCCAGCAGCCAAGGACGAGCCGGAAAACTGTTTTTT.

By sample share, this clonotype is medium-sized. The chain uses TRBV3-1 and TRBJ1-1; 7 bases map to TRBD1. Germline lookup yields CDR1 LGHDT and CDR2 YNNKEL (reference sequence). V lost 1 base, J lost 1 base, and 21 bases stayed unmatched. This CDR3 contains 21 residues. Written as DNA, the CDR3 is TGTGCCAGCAGCCAAGCCCTTCCGTGGGGGACAGCTGCCTCACCGAACACTGAAGCTTTCTTT. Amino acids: CASSQALPWGTAASPNTEAFF.

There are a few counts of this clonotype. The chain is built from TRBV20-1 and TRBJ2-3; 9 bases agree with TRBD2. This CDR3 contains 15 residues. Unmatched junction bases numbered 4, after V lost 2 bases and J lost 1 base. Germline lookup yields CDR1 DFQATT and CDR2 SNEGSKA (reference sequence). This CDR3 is CSARPLAGRTDTQYF. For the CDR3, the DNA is TGCAGTGCTAGACCTCTAGCGGGGCGCACAGATACGCAGTATTTT.

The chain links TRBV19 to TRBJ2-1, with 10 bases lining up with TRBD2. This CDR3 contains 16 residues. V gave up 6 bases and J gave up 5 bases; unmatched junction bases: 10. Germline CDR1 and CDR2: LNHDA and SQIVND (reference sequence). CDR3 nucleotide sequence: TGTGCCAGTAGGAGGGACGGGACTAGCGCACACAATGAGCAGTTCTTC. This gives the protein CASRRDGTSAHNEQFF.

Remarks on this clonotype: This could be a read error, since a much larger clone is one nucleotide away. The CDR3 reads CASYDYRLAPRNTIYF. CDR3 in DNA: TGTGCCAGCTACGACTATAGATTGGCTCCTAGAAACACCATATATTTT. The rearrangement uses TRBV6-2 or TRBV6-3 and TRBJ1-3; D call uncertain. The CDR3 totals 16 residues. Trimming took 8 bases from V and 5 from J, leaving 22 bases between them. Looked up from germline, CDR1 is MNHEY and CDR2 is SVGEGT.

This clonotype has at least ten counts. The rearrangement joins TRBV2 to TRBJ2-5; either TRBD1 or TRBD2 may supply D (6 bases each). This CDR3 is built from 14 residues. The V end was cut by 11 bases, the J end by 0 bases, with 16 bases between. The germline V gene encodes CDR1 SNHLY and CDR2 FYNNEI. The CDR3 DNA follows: TGTGCCGGGGGGCCGTGGGGAAACCAAGAGACCCAGTACTTC. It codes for CAGGPWGNQETQYF.

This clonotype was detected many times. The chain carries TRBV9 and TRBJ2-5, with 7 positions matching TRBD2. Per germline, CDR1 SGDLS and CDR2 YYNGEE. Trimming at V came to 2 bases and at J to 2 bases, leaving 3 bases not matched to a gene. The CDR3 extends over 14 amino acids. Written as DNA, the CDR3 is TGTGCCAGCAGCGTTTCAGCGGGGCAAGAGACCCAGTACTTC. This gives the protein CASSVSAGQETQYF. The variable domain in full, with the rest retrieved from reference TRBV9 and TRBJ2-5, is DSGVTQTPKHLITATGQRVTLRCSPRSGDLSVYWYQQSLDQGLQFLIQYYNGEERAKGNILERFSAQQFPDLHSELNLSSLELGDSALYFCASSVSAGQETQYFGPGTRLLVL.

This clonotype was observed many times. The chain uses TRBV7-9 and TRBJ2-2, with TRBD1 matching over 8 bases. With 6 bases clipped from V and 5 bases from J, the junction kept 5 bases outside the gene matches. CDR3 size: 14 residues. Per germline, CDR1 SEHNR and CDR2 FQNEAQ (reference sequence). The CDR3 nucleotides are TGTGCCAGCAGAAGACAGGGGTTGACCGGGGAGCTGTTTTTT. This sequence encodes CASRRQGLTGELFF.

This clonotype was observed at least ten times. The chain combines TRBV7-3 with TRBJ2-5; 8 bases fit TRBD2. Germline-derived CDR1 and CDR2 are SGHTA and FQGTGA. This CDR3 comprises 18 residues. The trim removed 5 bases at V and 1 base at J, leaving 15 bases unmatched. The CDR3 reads CASSPGTFLRGGQETQYF. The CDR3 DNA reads TGTGCCAGCAGCCCCGGGACTTTCCTCCGGGGGGGCCAAGAGACCCAGTACTTC.

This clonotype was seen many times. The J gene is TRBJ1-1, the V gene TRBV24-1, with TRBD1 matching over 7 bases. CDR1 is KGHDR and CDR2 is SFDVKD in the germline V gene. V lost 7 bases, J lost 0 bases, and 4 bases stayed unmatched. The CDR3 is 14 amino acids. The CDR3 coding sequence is TGTGCCACCAGACCGACAGGGCTGAACACTGAAGCTTTCTTT. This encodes CATRPTGLNTEAFF.

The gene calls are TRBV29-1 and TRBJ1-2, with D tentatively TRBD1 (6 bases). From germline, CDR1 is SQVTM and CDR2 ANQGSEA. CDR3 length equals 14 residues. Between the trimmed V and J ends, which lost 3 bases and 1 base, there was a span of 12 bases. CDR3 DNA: TGCAGCGTTGAGGTGGACAGAGTTAACTATGGCTACACCTTC. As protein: CSVEVDRVNYGYTF.

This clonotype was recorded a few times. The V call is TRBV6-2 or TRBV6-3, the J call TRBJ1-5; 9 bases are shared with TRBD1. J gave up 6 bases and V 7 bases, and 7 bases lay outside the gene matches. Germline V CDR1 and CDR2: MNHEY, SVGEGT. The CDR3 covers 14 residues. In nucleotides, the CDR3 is TGTGCCAGCACCCCTCGGGACAGGGTTCAGCCCCAGCATTTT. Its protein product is CASTPRDRVQPQHF.

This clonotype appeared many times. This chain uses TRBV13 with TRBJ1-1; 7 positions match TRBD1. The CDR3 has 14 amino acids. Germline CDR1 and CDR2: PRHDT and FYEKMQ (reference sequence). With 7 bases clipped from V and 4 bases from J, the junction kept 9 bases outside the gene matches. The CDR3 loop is CASNTSPGGTEAFF. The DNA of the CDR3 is TGTGCCAGCAATACTTCCCCAGGGGGCACTGAAGCTTTCTTT.

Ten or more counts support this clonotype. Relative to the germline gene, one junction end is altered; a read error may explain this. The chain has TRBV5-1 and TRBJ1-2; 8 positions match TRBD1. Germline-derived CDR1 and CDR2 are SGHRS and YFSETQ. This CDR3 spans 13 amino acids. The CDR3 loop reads CASSPGQGEGYTF. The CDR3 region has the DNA TGTGCCAGCAGCCCTGGACAGGGCGAAGGCTACACCTTC.

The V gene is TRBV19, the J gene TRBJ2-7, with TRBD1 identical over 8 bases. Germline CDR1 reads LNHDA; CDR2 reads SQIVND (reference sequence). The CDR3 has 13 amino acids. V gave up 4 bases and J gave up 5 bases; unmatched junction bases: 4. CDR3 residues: CASSRMTGDEQYF. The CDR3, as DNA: TGTGCCAGTAGTAGAATGACAGGGGACGAGCAGTACTTC.

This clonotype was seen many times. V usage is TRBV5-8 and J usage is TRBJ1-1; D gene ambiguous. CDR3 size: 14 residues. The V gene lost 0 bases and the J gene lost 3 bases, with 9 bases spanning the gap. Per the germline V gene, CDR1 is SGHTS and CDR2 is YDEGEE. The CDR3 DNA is TGTGCCAGCAGCTTGGTCCCGCGGGACACTGAAGCTTTCTTT. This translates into CASSLVPRDTEAFF.